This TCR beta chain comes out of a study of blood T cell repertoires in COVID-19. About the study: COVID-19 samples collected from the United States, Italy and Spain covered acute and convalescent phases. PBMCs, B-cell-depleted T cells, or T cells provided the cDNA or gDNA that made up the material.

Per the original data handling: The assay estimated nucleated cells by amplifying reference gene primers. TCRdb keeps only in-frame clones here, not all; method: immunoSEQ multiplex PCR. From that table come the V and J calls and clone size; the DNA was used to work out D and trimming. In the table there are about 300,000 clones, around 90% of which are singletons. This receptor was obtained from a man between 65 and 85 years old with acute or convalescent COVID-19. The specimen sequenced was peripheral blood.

For the CDR3, the DNA is TGTGCCAGCAGTTTAAGGGCCGTCGGACAGGGGCGTTACGAGCAGTACTTC. This sequence encodes CASSLRAVGQGRYEQYF. The chain joins TRBV27 to TRBJ2-7; 9 nucleotides line up with TRBD1. The CDR3 extends over 17 amino acids. Germline CDR1 MNHEY, CDR2 SMNVEV (reference sequence). With 2 bases clipped from V and 4 bases from J, the junction kept 12 bases outside the gene matches.